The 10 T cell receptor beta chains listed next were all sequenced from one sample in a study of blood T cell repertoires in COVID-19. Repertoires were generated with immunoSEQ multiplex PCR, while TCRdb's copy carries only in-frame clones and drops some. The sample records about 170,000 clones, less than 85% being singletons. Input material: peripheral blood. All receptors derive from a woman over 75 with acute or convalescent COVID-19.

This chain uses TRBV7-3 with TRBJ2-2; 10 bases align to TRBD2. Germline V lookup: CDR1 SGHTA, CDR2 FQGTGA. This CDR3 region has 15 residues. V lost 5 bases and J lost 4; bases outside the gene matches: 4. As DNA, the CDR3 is TGTGCCAGCAGCCTAGCGGGAGTGAGCACCGGGGAGCTGTTTTTT. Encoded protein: CASSLAGVSTGELFF.

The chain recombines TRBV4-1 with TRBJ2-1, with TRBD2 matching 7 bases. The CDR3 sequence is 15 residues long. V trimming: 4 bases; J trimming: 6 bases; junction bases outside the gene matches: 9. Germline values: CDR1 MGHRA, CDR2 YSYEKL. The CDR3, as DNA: TGCGCCAGCAGCCGACCTAGCGGACGTTCCAATGAGCAGTTCTTC. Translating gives CASSRPSGRSNEQFF.

CDR3 region: CASSWGNRENTQYF. The CDR3 nucleotides are TGCGCCAGCAGCTGGGGCAACAGGGAAAATACGCAGTATTTT. The genes are TRBV5-1 and TRBJ2-3, with D maybe TRBD1 (6 bases). The ends were cut back, 3 bases at V and 7 bases at J, with 15 bases in the middle. The CDR3 sequence is 14 residues long. Germline CDR1 reads SGHRS; CDR2 reads YFSETQ.

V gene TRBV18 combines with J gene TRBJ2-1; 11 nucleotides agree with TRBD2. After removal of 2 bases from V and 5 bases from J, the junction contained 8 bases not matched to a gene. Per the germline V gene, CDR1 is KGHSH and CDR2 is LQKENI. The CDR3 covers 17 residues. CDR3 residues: CASSPRTLAGADNEQFF. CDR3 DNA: TGTGCCAGCTCACCAAGGACACTAGCGGGAGCCGACAATGAGCAGTTCTTC.

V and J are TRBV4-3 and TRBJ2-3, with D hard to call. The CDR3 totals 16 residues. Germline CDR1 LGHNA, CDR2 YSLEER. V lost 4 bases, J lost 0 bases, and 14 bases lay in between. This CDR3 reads CASSRSVALSTDTQYF. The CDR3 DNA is TGCGCCAGCAGCCGATCCGTGGCCCTTAGCACAGATACGCAGTATTTT.

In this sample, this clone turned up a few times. The CDR3 DNA reads TGTGCCAGCAGCTTACTAGCGGGGGAAGAGACCCAGTACTTC. Protein product: CASSLLAGEETQYF. The chain links TRBV5-4 to TRBJ2-5; 11 nucleotides agree with TRBD2. Trimming took 2 bases from V and 3 from J; bases not matched to a gene: 0. This CDR3 is built from 14 residues. CDR1 SGHNT and CDR2 YYREEE come from the germline V gene (reference sequence).

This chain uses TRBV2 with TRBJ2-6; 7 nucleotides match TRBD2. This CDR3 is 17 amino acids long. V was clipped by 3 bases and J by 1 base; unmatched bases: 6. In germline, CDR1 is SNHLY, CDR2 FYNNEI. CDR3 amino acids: CASSDQAGSSGANVLTF. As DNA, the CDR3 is TGTGCCAGCAGTGATCAAGCGGGATCTTCTGGGGCCAACGTCCTGACTTTC.

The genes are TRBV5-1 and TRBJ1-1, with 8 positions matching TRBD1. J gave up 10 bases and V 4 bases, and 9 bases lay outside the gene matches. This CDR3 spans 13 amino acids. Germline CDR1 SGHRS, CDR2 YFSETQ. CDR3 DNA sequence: TGCGCCAGCAGCATAGGACAGGGTGTTGTAGCTTTCTTT. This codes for CASSIGQGVVAFF.

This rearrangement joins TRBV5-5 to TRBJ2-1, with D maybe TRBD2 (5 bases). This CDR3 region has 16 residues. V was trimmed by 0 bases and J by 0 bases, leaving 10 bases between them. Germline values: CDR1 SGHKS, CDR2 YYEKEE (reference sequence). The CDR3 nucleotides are TGTGCCAGCAGCTTGGGAGCGGTTAGCTCCTACAATGAGCAGTTCTTC. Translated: CASSLGAVSSYNEQFF.

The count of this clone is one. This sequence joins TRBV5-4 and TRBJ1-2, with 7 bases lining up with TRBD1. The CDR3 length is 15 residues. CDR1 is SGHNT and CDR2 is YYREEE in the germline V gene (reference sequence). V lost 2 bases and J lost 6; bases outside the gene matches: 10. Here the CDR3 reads CASSFVRGRMNGYTF. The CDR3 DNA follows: TGTGCCAGCAGCTTCGTGAGGGGGCGGATGAATGGCTACACCTTC.